This entry concerns a single T cell receptor (beta chain). The target antigen is unknown. This specimen comes from a study of cytomegalovirus exposure and HLA in healthy donors. General study results and limits: In an earlier analysis, most TCR beta V segments were productive about 87% or about 30% of the time. Accurate predictions that matched the HLA-A and HLA-B alleles of most subjects were reportedly made from TCR beta sequences.

It was with 60 Vbeta and 13 Jbeta primers that the PCR ran. Profiled with immunoSEQ multiplex PCR; TCRdb holds only in-frame clones, not every one. The sample has more than 95,000 clones; 75% to 90% are singletons. Germline V gives CDR1 SGHTA, CDR2 FQGNSA. This CDR3 has 18 amino acids. V lost 3 bases to trimming and J lost 2 bases; unmatched junction nucleotides: 9. The V gene is TRBV7-2, the J gene TRBJ2-6; 8 bases map to TRBD1. Sequencing used PBMCs. The sequence came from a man between 25 and 39 years old in good health and CMV-seropositive. The CDR3 DNA reads as TGTGCCAGCAGCTTCGGCGCCGAGACAGGGGCTGGGGCCAACGTCCTGACTTTC. Translation gives CASSFGAETGAGANVLTF.